Listed below are T cell receptor beta chains from one sample, sequenced in a study of blood T cell repertoires in COVID-19. Produced via immunoSEQ multiplex PCR; TCRdb's table is partial and in-frame only. The sample comprises nearly 350,000 clones, roughly 87% of which are singletons, and approximately 0.93% rests with the top ten. Sequencing input: PBMCs or T cells enriched from blood (not recorded which). These receptors all stem from a woman aged 30 to 39 who had recovered from COVID-19. The CDR3 runs from the conserved cysteine through the conserved F or W. Each record gives: D gene, J gene, clone size, V gene, CDR3 DNA, CDR3 protein. The D gene is left open where the match is weak. The size entry is marked missing in some rows and otherwise reads once, few, many or a size class.

TRBD2 TRBJ2-2 few TRBV9 TGTGCCAGCAGTGGACTAGCGGGCAACACCGGGGAGCTGTTTTTT CASSGLAGNTGELFF
. TRBJ2-1 . TRBV7-9 TGTGCCAGCACCGCTGCTCGGGAGCAGTTCTTC CASTAAREQFF
TRBD1 TRBJ2-5 . TRBV28 TGTGCCAGCAGCGAGGGACAGGGGTTACAAGAGACCCAGTACTTC CASSEGQGLQETQYF
TRBD1 TRBJ2-7 once TRBV13 TGTGCCAGCAGCTTCACACAGGGGGCCGGCTCCTACGAGCAGTACTTC CASSFTQGAGSYEQYF
TRBD1 TRBJ1-2 . TRBV24-1 TGTGCCACCAGTGAACAGGGGAGGTACGATGGCTACACCTTC CATSEQGRYDGYTF
TRBD2 TRBJ2-7 . TRBV6-1 TGTGCCAGCAGTGACACTAGCGGGGGGGCATACGAGCAGTACTTC CASSDTSGGAYEQYF
TRBD1 TRBJ2-2 . TRBV9 TGTGCCAGCAGCGTTACGGACAGGGGGCTCGGGGAGCTGTTTTTT CASSVTDRGLGELFF
TRBD2 TRBJ2-3 . TRBV10-1 TGCGCCAGCAGCGGGGGGTCGTACTTGAACACAGATACGCAGTATTTT CASSGGSYLNTDTQYF
. TRBJ1-1 . TRBV7-9 TGTGCCAGCAGCTTAGTGGACACTAAGAACACTGAAGCTTTCTTT CASSLVDTKNTEAFF
TRBD1 TRBJ1-6 . TRBV5-1 TGCGCCAGCAGCCCAGGACAGGCCGGGGGTAATTCACCCCTCCACTTT CASSPGQAGGNSPLHF
TRBD1 TRBJ1-2 . TRBV19 TGTGCCAGTATCGGTGTCATCGGGACAGGGGCGGAAGGCTACACCTTC CASIGVIGTGAEGYTF
TRBD2 TRBJ2-7 . TRBV28 TGTGCCACCGGTCGGCGGGGGGGACCTTACGAGCAGTACTTC CATGRRGGPYEQYF
. TRBJ2-3 . TRBV2 TGTGCCAGCAGCCCCCCCCCACAGGGTTTGAGCACAGATACGCAGTATTTT CASSPPPQGLSTDTQYF
TRBD1 TRBJ1-1 once TRBV6-1 TGTGCCAGCAGTGAGTACTGGGACAGGCCAGAAGCTTTCTTT CASSEYWDRPEAFF
TRBD2 TRBJ2-5 . TRBV5-1 TGCGCCAGCAGCATTGGACTAGCGGGGGGGCCGGGAGAGACCCAGTACTTC CASSIGLAGGPGETQYF
. TRBJ1-3 . TRBV18 TGTGCCAGCTCACCACTGCCCAGGGCTACTGGAAACACCATATATTTT CASSPLPRATGNTIYF
. TRBJ2-7 few TRBV6-2/TRBV6-3 TGTGCCAGCAGTCCGACTCGGTCCCTCCACGAGCAGTACTTC CASSPTRSLHEQYF
TRBD2 TRBJ2-5 . TRBV7-2 TGTGCCAGCAGCCAGGGACTAGAAGAGACCCAGTACTTC CASSQGLEETQYF
TRBD1 TRBJ1-1 . TRBV2 TGTGCCAGCAGTGAAGACAGGGGCCCCACTGAAGCTTTCTTT CASSEDRGPTEAFF
. TRBJ1-2 . TRBV5-1 TGCGCCAGCAGCTTGGAGTCAGGGTTGAACTATGGCTACACCTTC CASSLESGLNYGYTF
TRBD2 TRBJ2-3 . TRBV7-7 TGTGCCAGCACCGTCCCGGGACTAGCGACAGATACGCAGTATTTT CASTVPGLATDTQYF
. TRBJ2-3 . TRBV7-9 TGTGCCAGCAGCTTATTCTCCGGACATCGAAGCACAGATACGCAGTATTTT CASSLFSGHRSTDTQYF
. TRBJ1-1 . TRBV7-2 TGTGCCAGCAGATTAAGCAGGGGGAACACTGAAGCTTTCTTT CASRLSRGNTEAFF
. TRBJ1-5 . TRBV5-6 TGTGCCAGCAGCTTGGGAGAGAATCAGCCCCAGCATTTT CASSLGENQPQHF
TRBD1 TRBJ2-5 . TRBV5-1 TGCGCCAGCAGCCCGGACAGGGGGGGGGAAGAGACCCAGTACTTC CASSPDRGGEETQYF
TRBD2 TRBJ2-3 . TRBV2 TGTGCCAGCAGTTCCACTAGCGGGGGGGTGACAGATACGCAGTATTTT CASSSTSGGVTDTQYF
. TRBJ2-5 . TRBV25-1 TGTGCCAGCAGTGTCCCGCCGCGAGAGACCCAGTACTTC CASSVPPRETQYF
TRBD1 TRBJ1-1 once TRBV6-6 TGTGCCAGCAATCGCCCTCCCTTTCAGGGGGAAGGGACTGAAGCTTTCTTT CASNRPPFQGEGTEAFF
. TRBJ2-1 . TRBV24-1 TGTGCCACCAGTGACCCCCAGGGGAACTACAATGAGCAGTTCTTC CATSDPQGNYNEQFF
. TRBJ1-2 . TRBV27 TGTGCCAGCAGAACGGGTCGAGGCTACACCTTC CASRTGRGYTF
. TRBJ1-2 . TRBV12-5 TGTGCTAGTGGTTTGGTAAAGGGTTCCGGGGAGGGACAAGATGGCTACACCTTC CASGLVKGSGEGQDGYTF
. TRBJ2-7 . TRBV27 TGTGCCAGCAGTGTCGGGATCTCCTACGAGCAGTACTTC CASSVGISYEQYF
TRBD1 TRBJ2-1 . TRBV7-9 TGTGCCAGCAGCTCCCCCGGGACAGGGGCCTTGCATGAGCAGTTCTTC CASSSPGTGALHEQFF